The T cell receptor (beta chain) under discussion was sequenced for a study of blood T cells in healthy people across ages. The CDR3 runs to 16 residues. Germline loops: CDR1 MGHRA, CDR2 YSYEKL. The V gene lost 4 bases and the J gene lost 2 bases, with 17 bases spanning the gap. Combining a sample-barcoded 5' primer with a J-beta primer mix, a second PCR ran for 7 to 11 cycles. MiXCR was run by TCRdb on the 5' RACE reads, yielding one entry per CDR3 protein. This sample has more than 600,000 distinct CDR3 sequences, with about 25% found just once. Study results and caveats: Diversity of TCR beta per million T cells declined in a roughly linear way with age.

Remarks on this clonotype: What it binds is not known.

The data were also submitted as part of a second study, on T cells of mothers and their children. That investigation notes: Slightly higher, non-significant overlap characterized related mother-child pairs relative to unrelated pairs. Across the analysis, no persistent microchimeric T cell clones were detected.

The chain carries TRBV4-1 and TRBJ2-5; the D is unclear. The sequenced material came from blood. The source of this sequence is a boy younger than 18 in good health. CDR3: CASSLEPGRVQETQYF. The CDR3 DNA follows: TGCGCCAGCAGCCTAGAGCCTGGACGGGTACAAGAGACCCAGTACTTC.